This is a list of T cell receptor beta chains from one sample in a study of radiation and T cells in renal cell carcinoma. TCRdb keeps only in-frame clones here, not all; method: immunoSEQ multiplex PCR. This table holds more than 75,000 clones, under 90% found once. Specimen: blood, collected from a patient whose treatment included radiotherapy and nephrectomy. The source is a man aged 55 to 69 with renal cell carcinoma. The CDR3 runs from the conserved cysteine through the conserved F or W. A D gene is named only where the DNA matches it firmly. The size entry is marked missing in some rows and otherwise reads once, few, many or a size class.

cdr3_nt cdr3_aa d_call cdr3_length j_call clone_size v_call
TGTGCCAGCAGCTCCGAGCCCTCCGTCGGGGCACAAGAAGAGACCCAGTACTTC CASSSEPSVGAQEETQYF - 18 TRBJ2-5 - TRBV21-1
TGTGCCAGCAGCTTTAGACTAGCGGGAGGGGATACGCAGTATTTT CASSFRLAGGDTQYF TRBD2 15 TRBJ2-3 - TRBV5-6
TGTGCCAGCAGTTTACGGACTAGGAGCTCCTACAATGAGCAGTTCTTC CASSLRTRSSYNEQFF TRBD2 16 TRBJ2-1 - TRBV27
TGTGCCAGTAGCAACAGGGGCTTGAACGAGCAGTACTTC CASSNRGLNEQYF TRBD1 13 TRBJ2-7 - TRBV19
TGTGCCAGCAGCTTAGCTTCCCGGACGACTTACCCCCACGAGCAGTACTTC CASSLASRTTYPHEQYF - 17 TRBJ2-7 - TRBV7-2
TGCGCCAGCAGCCCGGAGACAGGGTTCGTCAACTATGGCTACACCTTC CASSPETGFVNYGYTF TRBD1 16 TRBJ1-2 - TRBV5-1
TGCGCCAGCAGGCCCTCCAGTACTGAAGCTTTCTTT CASRPSSTEAFF - 12 TRBJ1-1 - TRBV5-1
TGTGCCAGCAGCTTAGATCCCGGGGCCAACGTCCTGACTTTC CASSLDPGANVLTF - 14 TRBJ2-6 - TRBV5-8
TGTGCCAGCAGTGACCGGGTACCCTACGAGCAGTACTTC CASSDRVPYEQYF - 13 TRBJ2-7 once TRBV27
TGCGCCAGCAGCTTGCAGACTAGCGGGACAGAAAGGCAGTTCTTC CASSLQTSGTERQFF TRBD2 15 TRBJ2-1 - TRBV5-1
TGTGCCAGTAGTAACTCCGGGGGAGGCGGGGAGACCCAGTACTTC CASSNSGGGGETQYF - 15 TRBJ2-5 - TRBV19
TGCAGGCCCGGCTACGGGGAGCAGTTCTTC CRPGYGEQFF - 10 TRBJ2-1 - TRBV20-1
TGCGCCAGCAGCTTGCCCAGCTCCTACGAGCAGTACTTC CASSLPSSYEQYF - 13 TRBJ2-7 - TRBV5-1
TGTGCCAGTAGTATAATGGGACAGGGGGCCCAGCCCCAGCATTTT CASSIMGQGAQPQHF TRBD1 15 TRBJ1-5 few TRBV19
TGTGCCAGCAGCTTGGGTGGCTCTGGAAACACCATATATTTT CASSLGGSGNTIYF - 14 TRBJ1-3 - TRBV5-4
TGTGCCAGCAGCACCAGGGTAAACGCTGAAGCTTTCTTT CASSTRVNAEAFF - 13 TRBJ1-1 - TRBV9
TGTGCCAGCTCACCACGCTCGGGAACCACCTACGAGCAGTACTTC CASSPRSGTTYEQYF - 15 TRBJ2-7 - TRBV18
TGTGCCAGCAGTGGGGCGGAGATAACCTACAATGAGCAGTTCTTC CASSGAEITYNEQFF - 15 TRBJ2-1 - TRBV25-1
TGTGCCAGCAGCGGCCAGCACGAGCAGTACTTC CASSGQHEQYF - 11 TRBJ2-7 - TRBV7-8
TGTGCCAGCAGCTTATTCGGGGCCCTAGCGGGAGACGAGACCCAGTACTTC CASSLFGALAGDETQYF TRBD2 17 TRBJ2-5 - TRBV7-6
TGCGCCAGCAGCCAAGATCTGGACGGAGCCTTTAATGAAAAACTGTTTTTT CASSQDLDGAFNEKLFF - 17 TRBJ1-4 - TRBV4-1
TGTGCCAGCAGCTTAAAATCCAGGGACGGCACTGAAGCTTTCTTT CASSLKSRDGTEAFF - 15 TRBJ1-1 - TRBV7-9
TGCAGCGTTGGGACTGGAGAGACCCAGTACTTC CSVGTGETQYF - 11 TRBJ2-5 - TRBV29-1
TGTGCCAGCAGCCGGACTAGCTTGGTCACAGATACGCAGTATTTT CASSRTSLVTDTQYF TRBD2 15 TRBJ2-3 once TRBV11-2
TGTGCCAGCAGCTCGGGACAGAAATACGAGCAGTACTTC CASSSGQKYEQYF TRBD1 13 TRBJ2-7 - TRBV5-4
TGTGCCAGCAGCAAAGAGGTGAACACCGGGGAGCTGTTTTTT CASSKEVNTGELFF - 14 TRBJ2-2 - TRBV21-1
TGTGCCAGCAGCATTTCACCGGGTTCTGGAAACACCATATATTTT CASSISPGSGNTIYF - 15 TRBJ1-3 - TRBV11-1
TGTGCCAGCAGTGCCCGGCCCTGGCGGGGAAGCTCCTACAATGAGCAGTTCTTC CASSARPWRGSSYNEQFF - 18 TRBJ2-1 once TRBV2
TGTGCCAGCAGCCAACTGCCGGGGACGCAGAGCGGAGATACGCAGTATTTT CASSQLPGTQSGDTQYF - 17 TRBJ2-3 - TRBV4-2
TGTGCCAGCAGCTTAGATCGGAGGGTAAAGGACTATGGCTACACCTTC CASSLDRRVKDYGYTF - 16 TRBJ1-2 - TRBV11-2
TGTGCCAGCAGTTTGATCTTACAGGGGGCGCTTACTTTCTTT CASSLILQGALTFF TRBD1 14 TRBJ1-1 - TRBV28
TGTGCCAGCAGCGGGGCCGTGAGGGGGGATGAGCAGTTCTTC CASSGAVRGDEQFF - 14 TRBJ2-1 - TRBV9
TGTGCCAGCAGTGAAGGTGGAGGAGCAGATACGCAGTATTTT CASSEGGGADTQYF - 14 TRBJ2-3 - TRBV6-1
TGTGCCAGCAGTTACTCGGACGGTTACTCTGGAAACACCATATATTTT CASSYSDGYSGNTIYF - 16 TRBJ1-3 - TRBV6-5
TGTGCCAGCAGCTTAGGGACTAGGGAGTGGGAGACCCAGTACTTC CASSLGTREWETQYF TRBD2 15 TRBJ2-5 few TRBV11-2
TGTGCAAGTCGCTTAAACAGGGGCAACGCCGCGGCAGGACTGGTTATCTACGAGCAGTACTTC CASRLNRGNAAAGLVIYEQYF - 21 TRBJ2-7 - TRBV12-2
TGTGCCAGCAGCCCCTACGGTAGGGGAGGGCACCCAACCTCCTACGAGCAGTACTTC CASSPYGRGGHPTSYEQYF TRBD2 19 TRBJ2-7 - TRBV7-8